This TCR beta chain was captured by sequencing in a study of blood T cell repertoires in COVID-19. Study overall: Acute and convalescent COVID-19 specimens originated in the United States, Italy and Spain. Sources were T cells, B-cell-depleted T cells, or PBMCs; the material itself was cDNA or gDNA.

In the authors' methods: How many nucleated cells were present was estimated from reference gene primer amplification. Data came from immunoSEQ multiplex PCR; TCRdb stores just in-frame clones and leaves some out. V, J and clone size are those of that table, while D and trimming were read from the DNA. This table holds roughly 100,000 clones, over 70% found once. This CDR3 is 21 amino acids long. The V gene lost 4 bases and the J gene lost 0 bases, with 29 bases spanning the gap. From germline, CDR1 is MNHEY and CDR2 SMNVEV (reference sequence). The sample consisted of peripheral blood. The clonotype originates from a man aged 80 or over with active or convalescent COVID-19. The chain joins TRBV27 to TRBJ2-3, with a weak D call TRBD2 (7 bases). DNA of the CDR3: TGTGCCAGCAGTTCACCGCCCGTCAGGGGACTATCACGCTATAGCACAGATACGCAGTATTTT. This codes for CASSSPPVRGLSRYSTDTQYF.